This T cell receptor (beta chain) was recorded in a study of blood T cell repertoires in COVID-19 (dated by TCRdb to about 2020). Background on the whole study: Samples covering the acute and convalescent phases of COVID-19 were provided by collaborators in the United States, Italy and Spain. The material from the prospective study consisted of cDNA or gDNA derived from T cells, B-cell-depleted T cells, or PBMCs. Subjects who had been exposed to COVID-19, were actively infected with it, or had recovered from it provided the deeply sampled blood TCRbeta repertoires that made up the dataset. A freely available public database, intended as a resource for researchers studying the immune response to SARS-CoV-2, is where the repertoires were released. Samples came from the ongoing ImmuneRACE study (first 160 participants) plus 1,254 subjects from 6 global collaborators. Nearly every sample came with metadata listing a de-identified subject ID, COVID-19 status, age in years and sex. Where available, HLA class I and class II types were taken from metadata supplied by the sample provider and were not determined by assay-based typing.

With respect to this clone: Its antigen is not yet known. No base qualities exist here, and no much larger clone lies one base off it.

TCRbeta CDR3 regions were amplified from genomic DNA using the immunoSEQ Assay, a bias-controlled multiplex PCR. The authors processed their data as follows. Nucleated cell counts per sample were estimated from amplification of reference gene primers within the assay. Sequence reads were collapsed and filtered to measure the absolute abundance of every unique TCRbeta CDR3 rearrangement. Productive Simpson clonality was computed per sample as the square root of Simpson's diversity index over productive rearrangements. The clones in this table, taken by TCRdb from immuneACCESS, are in-frame only. Not every clone is retained; where verified, under half of the shortfall comes from an unresolved V gene, and the cause of the rest is unknown. Clone size and V and J calls were adopted from that table, with D and trimming inferred from the DNA. In this sample the table shows about 51,000 clones, approximately 86% of which occur a single time. The ten largest account for roughly 1.3% of the sample.

The investigation overall reported the following: The amount of clinical and demographic metadata varied by source and participant and was provided uncurated.

Collaborating institutions collected whole blood in K2EDTA tubes following their own protocols. For TCRbeta analysis, collaborators shipped samples in one of three forms: frozen whole blood, isolated PBMCs, or DNA extracted from either of those sample types. From a lookup of the germline V gene, CDR1 and CDR2 are SGHTA and FQGNSA. CDR3 length: 16 amino acids, cysteine to phenylalanine. The sequence is cut down to CDR3 DNA, 48 bases in frame from base 1. At the junction V is shortened by 5 bases and J by 3 bases; bases outside the gene matches: 8. Sequencing was done on a sample of peripheral blood. This chain is built from TRBV7-2 and TRBJ1-2; the junction holds 11 bases that match TRBD1. The TCR originated in a man in his sixties with acute or convalescent COVID-19. CDR3 protein: CASSTSGTGGYYGYTF. The nucleotide sequence is given as TGTGCCAGCAGCACCTCCGGGACAGGGGGTTACTATGGCTACACCTTC.